This TCR beta chain emerged from a study of cytomegalovirus exposure and HLA in healthy donors. Across the whole study: Unique TCRs numbering around 85 million, obtained from HLA-typed donors, made up an early data release. General observations from the study: Earlier findings revealed that most TCR beta V segments proved productive either about 87% or about 30% of the time.

The ends were cut back, 3 bases at V and 2 bases at J, with 16 bases in the middle. CDR3 length: 16 residues. The germline V gene encodes CDR1 MNHEY and CDR2 SMNVEV (reference sequence). Concerning this clone itself: What it binds is not known.

The PCR ran on 60 Vbeta and 13 Jbeta primers. Profiled with immunoSEQ multiplex PCR; TCRdb holds only in-frame clones, not every one. In the table there are tens of thousands of clones, approximately 68% of which are singletons. The TCR was taken from a woman in her 30s in good health and CMV-seronegative. The V gene is TRBV27, the J gene TRBJ1-2; TRBD1 might be the D (6 bases). The source material was PBMCs. For the CDR3, the DNA is TGTGCCAGCAGTTTGGGAAGGACAGAGGAGAACTATGGCTACACCTTC. It yields the protein CASSLGRTEENYGYTF.